Listed below are T cell receptor beta chains from one sample, sequenced in a study of blood T cell repertoires in COVID-19. Method: immunoSEQ multiplex PCR; TCRdb's copy keeps in-frame clones and lacks some. There are about 65,000 clones in the sample; approximately 93% occur only once, and approximately 2.6% lies in the top ten. Source material: peripheral blood. Receptors were obtained from an older man with active COVID-19. CDR3s include the opening cysteine and the closing phenylalanine or tryptophan. The D gene is left open where the match is weak. Part of the rows lack a size; the others show once, few, many or a class for expanded clones.

J gene: TRBJ2-1; CDR3 length: 17; V gene: TRBV13; D gene: NA; clone size: NA; CDR3 protein: CASSLDFPQGHHNEQFF; CDR3 DNA: TGTGCCAGCAGCTTAGACTTTCCACAGGGTCACCACAATGAGCAGTTCTTC
J gene: TRBJ1-5; CDR3 length: 13; V gene: TRBV3-1/TRBV3-2; D gene: NA; clone size: few; CDR3 protein: CASSLGGAGPQHF; CDR3 DNA: TGTGCCAGCAGCCTAGGGGGGGCAGGGCCCCAGCATTTT
J gene: TRBJ2-5; CDR3 length: 14; V gene: TRBV3-1/TRBV3-2; D gene: TRBD1; clone size: NA; CDR3 protein: CASSPRTGEETQYF; CDR3 DNA: TGTGCCAGCAGCCCACGGACAGGGGAAGAGACCCAGTACTTC
J gene: TRBJ1-1; CDR3 length: 15; V gene: TRBV7-9; D gene: TRBD1; clone size: few; CDR3 protein: CASSFKTGGLTEAFF; CDR3 DNA: TGTGCCAGCAGCTTCAAGACAGGGGGCCTCACTGAAGCTTTCTTT
J gene: TRBJ2-1; CDR3 length: 15; V gene: TRBV6-6; D gene: TRBD2; clone size: NA; CDR3 protein: CASSFGLANYNEQFF; CDR3 DNA: TGTGCCAGCAGTTTTGGACTAGCGAATTACAATGAGCAGTTCTTC
J gene: TRBJ1-5; CDR3 length: 14; V gene: TRBV6-5; D gene: NA; clone size: few; CDR3 protein: CASRQTGERQPQHF; CDR3 DNA: TGTGCCAGCAGACAAACGGGGGAGAGACAGCCCCAGCATTTT
J gene: TRBJ1-4; CDR3 length: 15; V gene: TRBV14; D gene: NA; clone size: once; CDR3 protein: CASSQVRLGREKLFF; CDR3 DNA: TGTGCCAGCAGCCAAGTCAGGCTCGGGAGGGAAAAACTGTTTTTT
J gene: TRBJ2-3; CDR3 length: 16; V gene: TRBV11-3; D gene: NA; clone size: NA; CDR3 protein: CASSLVGRGPTDTQYF; CDR3 DNA: TGTGCCAGCAGCTTAGTGGGCAGGGGCCCCACAGATACGCAGTATTTT
J gene: TRBJ2-1; CDR3 length: 15; V gene: TRBV9; D gene: NA; clone size: NA; CDR3 protein: CASSADSYSYNEQFF; CDR3 DNA: TGTGCCAGCAGCGCGGACAGTTACTCCTACAATGAGCAGTTCTTC
J gene: TRBJ1-6; CDR3 length: 16; V gene: TRBV4-1; D gene: TRBD1; clone size: NA; CDR3 protein: CASSTRQGAFGSPLHF; CDR3 DNA: TGCGCCAGCAGCACCCGACAGGGGGCATTTGGTTCACCCCTCCACTTT
J gene: TRBJ1-1; CDR3 length: 13; V gene: TRBV7-9; D gene: NA; clone size: NA; CDR3 protein: CASSNRANTEAFF; CDR3 DNA: TGTGCCAGCAGCAACAGGGCAAACACTGAAGCTTTCTTT
J gene: TRBJ1-2; CDR3 length: 13; V gene: TRBV19; D gene: NA; clone size: NA; CDR3 protein: CASSIERRYGYTF; CDR3 DNA: TGTGCCAGTAGTATCGAGCGTCGGTATGGCTACACCTTC
J gene: TRBJ2-7; CDR3 length: 15; V gene: TRBV7-2; D gene: NA; clone size: NA; CDR3 protein: CASSLVSDVTYEQYF; CDR3 DNA: TGTGCCAGCAGCTTAGTCAGCGACGTGACCTACGAGCAGTACTTC
J gene: TRBJ2-7; CDR3 length: 14; V gene: TRBV6-2/TRBV6-3; D gene: NA; clone size: NA; CDR3 protein: CASSRPGLLYEQYF; CDR3 DNA: TGTGCCAGCAGTCGGCCGGGACTGCTCTACGAGCAGTACTTC